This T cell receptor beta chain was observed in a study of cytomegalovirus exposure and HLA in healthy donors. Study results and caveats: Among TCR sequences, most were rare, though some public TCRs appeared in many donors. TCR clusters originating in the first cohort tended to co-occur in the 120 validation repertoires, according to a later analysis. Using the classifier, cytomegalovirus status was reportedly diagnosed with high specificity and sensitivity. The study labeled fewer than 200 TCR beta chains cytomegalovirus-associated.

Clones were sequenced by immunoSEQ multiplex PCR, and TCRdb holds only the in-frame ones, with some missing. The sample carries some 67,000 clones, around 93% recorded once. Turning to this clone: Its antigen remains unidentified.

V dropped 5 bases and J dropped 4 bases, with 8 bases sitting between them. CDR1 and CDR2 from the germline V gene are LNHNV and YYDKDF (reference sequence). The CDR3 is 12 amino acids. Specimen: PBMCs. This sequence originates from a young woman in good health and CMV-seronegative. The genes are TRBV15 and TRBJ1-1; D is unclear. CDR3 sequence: CATSGAFTEAFF. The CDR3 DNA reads TGTGCCACCAGCGGAGCCTTCACTGAAGCTTTCTTT.